A selection of T cell receptor beta chains follows, all from one sample in a study of regulatory T cells in long-lasting Graves disease. TCRdb independently ran MiXCR on the multiplex PCR reads; one entry per CDR3 protein. The profile covers around 240,000 distinct CDR3 sequences, with 18% appearing a single time and 13% to 15% taken by the ten largest. The same specimen was also included in a second study, on T cells in Graves' hyperthyroidism and ophthalmopathy.

This sample comprised peripheral blood mononuclear cells (PBMCs), obtained at new diagnosis, from a patient treated with antithyroid drugs. All receptors derive from a woman aged 25 to 45 with Graves disease. CDR3s include the opening cysteine and the closing phenylalanine or tryptophan. The order of the fields is CDR3 protein, CDR3 DNA, clone size, D gene, J gene, V gene. A D gene is named only where the DNA matches it firmly. Rows may omit the clone size; those that give it use once, few, many or a size class.

CASSDGLDSKQYF TGTGCCAGCAGTGATGGGTTGGACAGTAAGCAGTACTTC few . TRBJ2-7 TRBV25-1
CASSHQSRDRGRYEKLFF TGTGCCAGCAGCCACCAGTCCCGGGACAGGGGGCGGTATGAAAAACTGTTTTTT many TRBD1 TRBJ1-4 TRBV7-8
CASSRTGGRTDTQYF TGTGCCAGCAGCCGCACCGGGGGCCGCACAGATACGCAGTATTTT . . TRBJ2-3 TRBV7-9
CSVRREGQGVGELSF TGCAGCGTCCGTCGAGAGGGACAGGGGGTTGGGGAGCTGTCTTTT few TRBD1 TRBJ2-2 TRBV29-1
CASRRPYSNQPQHF TGTGCCAGCAGACGGCCCTATAGCAATCAGCCCCAGCATTTT many . TRBJ1-5 TRBV6-1
CASSLGAAGVTGELFF TGTGCCAGCAGCTTAGGAGCGGCAGGAGTCACCGGGGAGCTGTTTTTT . . TRBJ2-2 TRBV7-9
CASSLSGGELFF TGTGCCAGCAGCTTAAGTGGCGGGGAGCTGTTTTTT many . TRBJ2-2 TRBV11-2
CSARDPGTRREPQYF TGCAGTGCTAGAGATCCGGGGACCCGAAGGGAGCCCCAGTACTTC many . TRBJ2-5 TRBV20-1
CASKPGLEGGKETQYF TGTGCCAGCAAACCGGGCCTGGAGGGGGGGAAAGAGACCCAGTACTTC many . TRBJ2-5 TRBV5-5
CAISLIDRVDGELFF TGTGCCATCAGTCTCATCGACAGGGTGGACGGGGAGCTGTTTTTT many TRBD1 TRBJ2-2 TRBV10-3
CASSFQGVDTGELFF TGTGCCAGCAGTTTTCAGGGAGTTGACACCGGGGAGCTGTTTTTT many . TRBJ2-2 TRBV12-3/TRBV12-4
CASIAGEAQYF TGCGCCAGCATAGCTGGGGAGGCCCAGTACTTC few . TRBJ2-5 TRBV5-1
CSARDGQTRGATNEKLFF TGCAGTGCTAGAGATGGTCAGACAAGGGGGGCAACTAATGAAAAACTGTTTTTT many . TRBJ1-4 TRBV20-1
CASSQVLRGQRSYEQYF TGCGCCAGCAGCCAAGTCCTGAGGGGGCAGCGGTCCTACGAGCAGTACTTC many TRBD1 TRBJ2-7 TRBV4-1
CASTKGGFDTEAFF TGTGCCAGCACCAAGGGGGGGTTCGACACTGAAGCTTTCTTT many . TRBJ1-1 TRBV2
CASSPGTSGGPIRAQYF TGTGCCAGCAGCCCCGGGACTAGCGGGGGGCCGATCCGGGCCCAGTACTTC once TRBD2 TRBJ2-5 TRBV7-9
CASSLGIGDAEAFF TGTGCCAGCAGCTTGGGGATAGGAGACGCTGAAGCTTTCTTT many . TRBJ1-1 TRBV5-1
CSAGIEYGYTF TGCAGCGCGGGGATCGAGTATGGCTACACCTTC many . TRBJ1-2 TRBV29-1
CATSRDDYEQYF TGTGCCACCAGCAGAGACGACTACGAGCAGTACTTC many . TRBJ2-7 TRBV15
CASSRTTGYSTPNYEQYF TGTGCCAGCAGCCGAACCACAGGGTACTCCACCCCAAACTACGAGCAGTACTTC few . TRBJ2-7 TRBV3-1
CSARDTMATGVFKRTQQYF TGCAGTGCTAGAGACACGATGGCGACAGGGGTTTTTAAGAGGACTCAGCAGTACTTC many TRBD1 TRBJ2-7 TRBV20-1
CASSREGTGFGEAFF TGTGCCAGCAGCCGTGAGGGGACAGGGTTCGGTGAAGCTTTCTTT . TRBD1 TRBJ1-1 TRBV5-4
CASSLPSGPNEQFF TGCGCCAGCAGCCTCCCCTCCGGCCCCAATGAGCAGTTCTTC . . TRBJ2-1 TRBV4-1
CASTRLATYEQYF TGTGCCAGCACACGACTAGCAACCTACGAGCAGTACTTC many TRBD2 TRBJ2-7 TRBV2
CASSAGTGIGETQYF TGTGCCAGCAGCGCGGGGACAGGGATAGGGGAGACCCAGTACTTC few TRBD1 TRBJ2-5 TRBV9
CSATSGRLQETQYF TGCAGTGCGACTAGCGGGAGATTGCAAGAGACCCAGTACTTC . TRBD2 TRBJ2-5 TRBV20-1
CASIYGENTGELFF TGTGCCAGCATCTACGGCGAGAACACCGGGGAGCTGTTTTTT . . TRBJ2-2 TRBV6-2/TRBV6-3
CASSLGGPRTAEKLFF TGTGCCAGCAGCTTAGGGGGCCCAAGGACAGCGGAAAAACTGTTTTTT many . TRBJ1-4 TRBV7-2
CASSLAGRLANEKLFF TGCGCCAGCAGCTTAGCTGGGAGGCTCGCTAATGAAAAACTGTTTTTT many . TRBJ1-4 TRBV5-1
CASSLGGAVDAFF TGCGCCAGCAGCTTGGGGGGGGCGGTTGACGCTTTCTTT many . TRBJ1-1 TRBV5-1
CASSPRPGQNYGYTF TGCGCCAGCAGCCCTAGGCCAGGGCAGAACTATGGCTACACCTTC . . TRBJ1-2 TRBV5-1
CASSIRTGIINYGYTF TGTGCCAGCAGCATTCGCACCGGGATTATTAACTATGGCTACACCTTC many . TRBJ1-2 TRBV13
CASSPGGQGVGSTGELFF TGTGCCAGCAGCCCGGGGGGACAGGGCGTAGGGAGCACCGGGGAGCTGTTTTTT many TRBD1 TRBJ2-2 TRBV12-3/TRBV12-4